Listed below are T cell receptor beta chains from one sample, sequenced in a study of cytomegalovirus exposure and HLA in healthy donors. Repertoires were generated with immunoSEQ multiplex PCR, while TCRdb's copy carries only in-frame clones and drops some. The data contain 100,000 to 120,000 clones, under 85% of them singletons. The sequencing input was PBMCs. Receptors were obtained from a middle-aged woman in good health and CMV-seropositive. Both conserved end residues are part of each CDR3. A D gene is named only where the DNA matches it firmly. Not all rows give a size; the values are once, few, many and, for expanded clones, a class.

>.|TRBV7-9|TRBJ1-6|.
CASTWDNRGSPLHF
TGTGCCAGCACCTGGGACAACCGCGGTTCACCCCTCCACTTT
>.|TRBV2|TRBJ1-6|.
CATRARGNSPLHF
TGTGCCACCCGAGCCAGGGGTAATTCACCCCTCCACTTT
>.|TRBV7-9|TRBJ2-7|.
CASSLAGGTYEQYF
TGTGCCAGCAGCTTAGCAGGAGGGACCTACGAGCAGTACTTC
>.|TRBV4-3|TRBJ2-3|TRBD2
CASSQARASGSDTQYF
TGCGCCAGCAGCCAAGCAAGGGCTAGCGGGTCAGATACGCAGTATTTT
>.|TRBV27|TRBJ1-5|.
CASRSTLHQPQHF
TGTGCCAGCAGAAGCACCCTGCATCAGCCCCAGCATTTT
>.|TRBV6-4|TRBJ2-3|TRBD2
CASSDEAGGTDTQYF
TGTGCCAGCAGTGACGAGGCGGGGGGCACAGATACGCAGTATTTT
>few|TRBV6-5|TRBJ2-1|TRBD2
CASSYGGAYNEQFF
TGTGCCAGCAGTTACGGGGGGGCCTACAATGAGCAGTTCTTC
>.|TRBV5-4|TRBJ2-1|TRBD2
CASSFNGPAGGFYNEQFF
TGTGCCAGCAGCTTTAATGGTCCGGCGGGAGGTTTCTACAATGAGCAGTTCTTC
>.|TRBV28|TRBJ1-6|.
CASSPSIWGLRQEQSPLHF
TGTGCCAGCAGCCCATCCATTTGGGGCCTTCGACAGGAGCAATCACCCCTCCACTTT
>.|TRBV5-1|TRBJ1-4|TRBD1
CASSFSAGGTTNEKLFF
TGCGCCAGCAGCTTTTCTGCAGGGGGAACAACTAATGAAAAACTGTTTTTT
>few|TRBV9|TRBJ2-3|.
CASSAGDVGDTQYF
TGTGCCAGCAGCGCGGGGGACGTTGGAGATACGCAGTATTTT
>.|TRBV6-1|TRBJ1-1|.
CASSERGWKGDTEAFF
TGTGCCAGCAGTGAAAGGGGGTGGAAAGGGGACACTGAAGCTTTCTTT
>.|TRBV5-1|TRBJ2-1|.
CASSLDTGANNEQFF
TGCGCCAGCAGCTTGGACACCGGAGCCAACAATGAGCAGTTCTTC
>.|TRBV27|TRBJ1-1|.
CASSLRGGTEAFF
TGTGCCAGCAGTTTACGCGGAGGCACTGAAGCTTTCTTT
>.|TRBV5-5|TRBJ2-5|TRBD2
CASSLLTSGIQETQYF
TGTGCCAGCAGCTTGTTGACTAGCGGGATCCAAGAGACCCAGTACTTC
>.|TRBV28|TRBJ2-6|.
CASSPGQTYSGANVLTF
TGTGCCAGCAGTCCCGGCCAGACTTACTCTGGGGCCAACGTCCTGACTTTC
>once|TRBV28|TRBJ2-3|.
CASSPVAIIGSDTQYF
TGTGCCAGCAGTCCTGTAGCGATAATTGGGTCGGATACGCAGTATTTT
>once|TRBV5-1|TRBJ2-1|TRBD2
CASSHRSRGSGVYNEQFF
TGCGCCAGCAGCCACCGGTCTCGGGGTAGCGGGGTATACAATGAGCAGTTCTTC
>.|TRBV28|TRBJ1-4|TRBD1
CASRSPGQGNEKLFF
TGTGCCAGCAGATCTCCGGGACAGGGAAATGAAAAACTGTTTTTT
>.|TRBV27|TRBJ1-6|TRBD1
CASSPNRGSDYNSPLHF
TGTGCCAGCAGCCCGAACAGGGGGAGCGACTATAATTCACCCCTCCACTTT
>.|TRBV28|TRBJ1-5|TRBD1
CASSSGQGVAVNQPQHF
TGTGCCAGCAGTTCTGGACAGGGGGTCGCGGTCAATCAGCCCCAGCATTTT
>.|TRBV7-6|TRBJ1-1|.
CASSLARRTEAFF
TGTGCCAGCAGCTTAGCGCGGAGGACTGAAGCTTTCTTT
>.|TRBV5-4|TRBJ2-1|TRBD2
CASSLGLAGDEQFF
TGTGCCAGCAGCTTGGGACTAGCGGGAGATGAGCAGTTCTTC
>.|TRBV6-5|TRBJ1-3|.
CASSYSEGNTIYF
TGTGCCAGCAGTTACTCAGAGGGAAACACCATATATTTT
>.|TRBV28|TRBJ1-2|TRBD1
CASSLDRGYGYTF
TGTGCCAGCAGTTTGGACAGGGGCTATGGCTACACCTTC
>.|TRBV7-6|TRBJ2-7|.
CASSLGGARSYEQYF
TGTGCCAGCAGCTTAGGGGGCGCGCGGTCCTACGAGCAGTACTTC
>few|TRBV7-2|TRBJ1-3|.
CASSLGSGFHSGNTIYF
TGTGCCAGCAGCTTAGGATCGGGGTTCCACTCTGGAAACACCATATATTTT
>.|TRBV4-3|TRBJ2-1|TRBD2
CASSEVFSSGYYNEQFF
TGCGCCAGCAGCGAAGTATTTTCTAGCGGGTATTACAATGAGCAGTTCTTC
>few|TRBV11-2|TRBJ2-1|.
CASSLVQSYNEQFF
TGTGCCAGCAGCTTAGTTCAGTCCTACAATGAGCAGTTCTTC
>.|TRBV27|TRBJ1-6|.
CASRLLRVGALHF
TGTGCCAGCAGACTGCTAAGGGTAGGGGCCCTCCACTTT
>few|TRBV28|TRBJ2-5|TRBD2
CASSATLTPLAGVQETQYF
TGTGCCAGCAGTGCTACCCTCACGCCACTAGCGGGAGTCCAAGAGACCCAGTACTTC
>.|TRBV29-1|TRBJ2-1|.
CSVQTTRGFSYNEQFF
TGCAGCGTTCAGACTACCCGGGGGTTCTCCTACAATGAGCAGTTCTTC
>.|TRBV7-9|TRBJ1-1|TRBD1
CASSPDRGRKNTEAFF
TGTGCCAGCAGCCCGGACAGGGGCCGGAAGAACACTGAAGCTTTCTTT
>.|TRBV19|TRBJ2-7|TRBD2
CASSIDHSSGYEQYF
TGTGCCAGTAGTATAGATCATTCTAGCGGGTACGAGCAGTACTTC
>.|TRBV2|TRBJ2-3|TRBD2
CASRPTSGGADTQYF
TGTGCCAGCAGGCCCACTAGCGGAGGCGCAGATACGCAGTATTTT
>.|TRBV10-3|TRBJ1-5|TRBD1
CAISLTGVGQPQHF
TGTGCCATCAGCCTAACAGGGGTTGGTCAGCCCCAGCATTTT
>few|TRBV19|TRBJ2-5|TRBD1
CASSIRGRGETQYF
TGTGCCAGTAGTATCAGGGGGCGCGGAGAGACCCAGTACTTC
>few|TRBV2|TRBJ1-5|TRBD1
CASSGTGFRNQPQHF
TGTGCCAGCAGTGGGACAGGTTTTCGCAATCAGCCCCAGCATTTT
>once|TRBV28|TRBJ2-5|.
CASSTQLEQYF
TGTGCCAGCAGTACCCAACTGGAGCAGTACTTC
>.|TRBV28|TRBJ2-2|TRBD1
CASGSGGTGELFF
TGTGCCAGCGGATCAGGGGGCACCGGGGAGCTGTTTTTT
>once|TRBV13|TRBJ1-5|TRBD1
CASSLGPGQSNQPQHF
TGTGCCAGCAGCTTAGGCCCGGGACAGAGCAATCAGCCCCAGCATTTT
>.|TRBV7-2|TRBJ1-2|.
CASRLQVTSTTDGYTF
TGTGCCAGCAGACTCCAAGTTACTAGTACCACGGATGGCTACACCTTC
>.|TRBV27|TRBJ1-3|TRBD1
CASSSLPFFGQGIIAGNTIYF
TGTGCCAGCAGTTCACTACCCTTTTTTGGACAGGGGATTATAGCGGGAAACACCATATATTTT
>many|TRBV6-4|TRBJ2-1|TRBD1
CASSERTGGNEQFF
TGTGCCAGCAGTGAGAGGACAGGGGGGAATGAGCAGTTCTTC
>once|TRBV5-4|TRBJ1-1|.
CASSTRGGATEAFF
TGTGCCAGCAGCACTCGGGGGGGGGCAACTGAAGCTTTCTTT
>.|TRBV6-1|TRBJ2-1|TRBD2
CASSVVSGRARNEQFF
TGTGCCAGCAGTGTGGTCAGCGGGAGGGCCCGGAATGAGCAGTTCTTC
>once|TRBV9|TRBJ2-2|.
CASSGLVPTAGELFF
TGTGCCAGCAGCGGACTAGTTCCCACCGCCGGGGAGCTGTTTTTT
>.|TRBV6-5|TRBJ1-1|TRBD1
CASKKTAQGTEAFF
TGTGCCAGCAAAAAGACGGCACAGGGGACTGAAGCTTTCTTT
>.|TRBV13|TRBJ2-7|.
CASSQGSYEQYF
TGTGCCAGCAGCCAGGGTTCCTACGAGCAGTACTTC
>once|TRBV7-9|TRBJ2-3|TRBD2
CSSSFQPSGVGAGNTQYF
TGTTCCAGCAGCTTCCAGCCTAGCGGGGTTGGGGCTGGTAATACGCAGTATTTT
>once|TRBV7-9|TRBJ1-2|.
CSSSARQYGYTF
TGTTCCAGCAGCGCCCGACAGTATGGCTACACCTTC
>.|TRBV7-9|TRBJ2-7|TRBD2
CASSARLAGAYEQYF
TGTGCCAGCAGCGCGAGACTAGCGGGAGCCTACGAGCAGTACTTC
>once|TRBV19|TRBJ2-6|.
CASSSTIQGTLSSGANVLTF
TGTGCCAGTAGCTCAACGATACAGGGTACTCTGAGCTCTGGGGCCAACGTCCTGACTTTC
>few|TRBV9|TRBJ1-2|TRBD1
CASSVLDRAYGGYTF
TGTGCCAGCAGCGTACTGGACAGGGCCTACGGGGGCTACACCTTC
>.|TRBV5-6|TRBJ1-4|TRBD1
CASSLFGTGINEKLFF
TGTGCCAGCAGCTTGTTTGGGACAGGGATAAATGAAAAACTGTTTTTT
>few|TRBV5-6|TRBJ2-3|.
CASSFQYDLPVRTDTQYF
TGTGCCAGCAGCTTTCAGTACGACTTACCGGTTCGCACAGATACGCAGTATTTT
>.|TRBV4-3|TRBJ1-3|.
CASSQDLRGPGNTIYF
TGCGCCAGCAGCCAAGATCTTAGGGGTCCCGGAAACACCATATATTTT
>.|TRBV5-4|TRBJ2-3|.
CASRSYLGAQYF
TGTGCCAGCAGGTCCTACTTGGGAGCGCAGTATTTT
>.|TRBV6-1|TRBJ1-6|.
CASSAPGRSSYNSPLHF
TGTGCCAGCAGTGCCCCGGGGAGGAGCTCCTATAATTCACCCCTCCACTTT
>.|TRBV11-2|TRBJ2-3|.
CASSLVAGGTDTQYF
TGTGCCAGCAGCTTAGTTGCAGGGGGCACAGATACGCAGTATTTT